These 26 T cell receptor beta chains originate from one sample sequenced in a study of T cells in localized non-small cell lung cancer. Sequencing was performed with immunoSEQ multiplex PCR; in TCRdb, only in-frame clones are kept and a portion is missing. The sample includes some 30,000 clones, roughly nine tenths of them seen just once. The material sequenced was PBMCs, taken before any cancer treatment. The source is a man between 40 and 70 years old with stage II lung adenocarcinoma.

The chain recombines TRBV2 with TRBJ1-1; D unresolved. CDR1 and CDR2 (germline): SNHLY, FYNNEI. V was trimmed by 2 bases and J by 1 base, leaving 8 bases between them. The CDR3 is made up of 14 amino acids. CDR3 amino acids: CASSEWEKNTEAFF. In DNA, the CDR3 is TGTGCCAGCAGTGAATGGGAGAAGAACACTGAAGCTTTCTTT.

The J gene is TRBJ1-5, the V gene TRBV5-3; D is undetermined. TRBV5-3 is identified as an open reading frame with a role that is uncertain. CDR3 size: 13 residues. V lost 4 bases and J lost 4, with 9 bases in between. CDR3 loop: CARSPRSNQPQHF. The CDR3 DNA is TGTGCCAGAAGCCCACGGAGTAATCAGCCCCAGCATTTT.

A single count supports this clone. The chain employs TRBV2 and TRBJ2-1, with D maybe TRBD1 (6 bases). Trimming cost V 5 bases and J 6 bases, with 11 bases left between them. Germline V gene lookup returns CDR1 SNHLY and CDR2 FYNNEI. This CDR3 has 13 residues. Written as DNA, the CDR3 is TGTGCCAGCAGTCCACAGGGTTTCAATGAGCAGTTCTTC. Translated, it gives CASSPQGFNEQFF.

This clone was seen a single time. CDR3 sequence (DNA): TGTGCCAGCAGTCCCTCCCCGCTTGCGGGGGACTATGGCTACACCTTC. The encoded protein is CASSPSPLAGDYGYTF. The chain uses TRBV28 and TRBJ1-2; D possibly corresponds to TRBD1 (5 bases). Germline V gene sequence: CDR1 MDHEN, CDR2 SYDVKM. This CDR3 is built from 16 residues. Trimming cost V 5 bases and J 3 bases, with 19 bases left between them.

This clone appeared a few times. The chain joins TRBV2 to TRBJ1-2; TRBD1 matches 7 bases. Trimming cost V 11 bases and J 4 bases; bases outside gene matches: 7. Germline lookup yields CDR1 SNHLY and CDR2 FYNNEI. The CDR3 runs to 12 residues. This chain's CDR3 is CAGRQGGYGYTF. CDR3 coding DNA: TGTGCCGGGAGACAGGGAGGCTATGGCTACACCTTC.

This rearrangement joins TRBV6-4 to TRBJ2-2, with D uncertain. Per the germline V gene, CDR1 is MRHNA and CDR2 is SNTAGT. This CDR3 is 13 amino acids long. Trimming removed 6 bases from V and 0 bases from J, with 5 bases in between. The DNA for the CDR3 is TGTGCCAGCAGGCACCCGAACACCGGGGAGCTGTTTTTT. Protein: CASRHPNTGELFF.

The chain is built from TRBV6-4 and TRBJ2-7, with D possibly being TRBD1 or TRBD2 (5 bases each). The CDR3 length is 20 residues. Germline CDR1 reads MRHNA; CDR2 reads SNTAGT. V dropped 0 bases and J dropped 2 bases, with 26 bases sitting between them. CDR3: CASSDSGTKLHNQTPYEQYF. CDR3 DNA sequence: TGTGCCAGCAGTGACTCGGGGACGAAACTCCACAACCAAACACCCTACGAGCAGTACTTC.

This clone has a single count. The gene calls are TRBV11-2 and TRBJ2-3; no clear D gene. The CDR3 sequence is 14 residues long. Germline V CDR1 and CDR2: SGHAT, FQNNGV. V lost 5 bases and J lost 10, with 19 bases in between. The CDR3 region has the DNA TGTGCCAGCAGCGCCCTCCCGGACGCCGCGGCGCAGTATTTT. It yields the protein CASSALPDAAAQYF.

The chain recombines TRBV6-1 with TRBJ1-4; D gene ambiguous. Germline V gene lookup returns CDR1 MNHNS and CDR2 SASEGT. This CDR3 contains 15 residues. Trimming cost V 2 bases and J 2 bases, with 9 bases left between them. CDR3 bases: TGTGCCAGCAGTGAACGGTTGGGTACTAATGAAAAACTGTTTTTT. Residues: CASSERLGTNEKLFF.

The rearrangement links TRBV20-1 to TRBJ1-4; D gene ambiguous. Germline V CDR1 and CDR2: DFQATT, SNEGSKA (reference sequence). The CDR3 is 11 amino acids. Trimming shortened V by 3 bases and J by 6 bases, and 5 bases separated the two germline ends. CDR3 sequence (DNA): TGCAGTGCTAGGTGGGATGAAAAACTGTTTTTT. Translated, it gives CSARWDEKLFF.

The CDR3 spells CSGNSGAAYNEQFF. For the CDR3, the DNA is TGCAGCGGTAATAGCGGGGCTGCCTACAATGAGCAGTTCTTC. This sequence joins TRBV29-1 and TRBJ2-1; 8 bases line up with TRBD2. The CDR3 loop spans 14 amino acids. Germline CDR1 and CDR2: SQVTM and ANQGSEA. Trimming at V came to 7 bases and at J to 2 bases, leaving 7 bases not matched to a gene.

The rearrangement joins TRBV6-4 to TRBJ2-1; 11 bases map to TRBD2. Germline V gene sequence: CDR1 MRHNA, CDR2 SNTAGT. After removal of 2 bases from V and 8 bases from J, the junction contained 5 bases not matched to a gene. The length of the CDR3 is 15 residues. CDR3 sequence: CASSDQLAGGYEQFF. For the CDR3, the DNA is TGTGCCAGCAGTGACCAGCTAGCGGGAGGCTATGAGCAGTTCTTC.

The CDR3 loop reads CASTDRGRYEAFF. In DNA form, the CDR3 reads TGTGCCAGCACGGACAGGGGACGCTATGAAGCTTTCTTT. This sequence joins TRBV7-8 and TRBJ1-1, with 9 bases aligning to TRBD1. Germline values: CDR1 SGHVS, CDR2 FQNEAQ. V was pared by 7 bases and J by 7 bases, with 7 bases of the junction left unmatched. The CDR3 covers 13 residues.

V and J are TRBV6-6 and TRBJ1-1; possible D gene TRBD1, 6 bases. In germline, CDR1 is MNHNY, CDR2 SVGAGI (reference sequence). The CDR3 loop spans 15 amino acids. V was trimmed by 5 bases and J by 0 bases, leaving 13 bases between them. The CDR3 DNA reads TGTGCCAGCAGTGTCCCGGGACACCTGAACACTGAAGCTTTCTTT. It is translated as CASSVPGHLNTEAFF.

CDR3: CASSGQGAGETQYF. In nucleotides, the CDR3 is TGTGCCAGCAGCGGCCAGGGGGCTGGGGAGACCCAGTACTTC. J is TRBJ2-5 and V is TRBV9; 8 nucleotides align to TRBD1. Germline V lookup: CDR1 SGDLS, CDR2 YYNGEE. After removal of 3 bases from V and 5 bases from J, the junction contained 6 bases not matched to a gene. This CDR3 spans 14 amino acids. Based on the CDR3 plus reference TRBV9 and TRBJ2-5, the full variable domain is DSGVTQTPKHLITATGQRVTLRCSPRSGDLSVYWYQQSLDQGLQFLIQYYNGEERAKGNILERFSAQQFPDLHSELNLSSLELGDSALYFCASSGQGAGETQYFGPGTRLLVL.

J is TRBJ1-2 and V is TRBV6-6, with D possibly matching TRBD1 (5 bases). Germline lookup yields CDR1 MNHNY and CDR2 SVGAGI (reference sequence). CDR3 size: 15 residues. Trimming stripped 4 bases from V and 0 bases from J, with 12 bases between. As DNA, the CDR3 is TGTGCCAGCAGTTCGCCACCGGGACCTAACTATGGCTACACCTTC. Translation: CASSSPPGPNYGYTF.

The chain links TRBV28 to TRBJ2-1; TRBD1 matches at 7 bases. The CDR3 runs to 15 residues. Germline-derived CDR1 and CDR2 are MDHEN and SYDVKM. The V and J ends lost 5 bases and 5 bases, in that order; junction bases with no gene match: 9. This chain's CDR3 is CASSGPPGQNNEQFF. The CDR3 DNA reads TGTGCCAGCAGTGGCCCCCCGGGACAGAACAATGAGCAGTTCTTC.

This clone was found once. This chain uses TRBV5-4 with TRBJ2-3; TRBD2 matches 9 bases. With 6 bases clipped from V and 0 bases from J, the junction kept 8 bases outside the gene matches. CDR1 and CDR2 from the germline V gene are SGHNT and YYREEE (reference sequence). The CDR3 totals 16 residues. CDR3 protein: CASTIKTSGSTDTQYF. The CDR3 region has the DNA TGTGCCAGCACCATAAAAACTAGCGGGAGCACAGATACGCAGTATTTT. Full variable domain (rest looked up from reference TRBV5-4 and TRBJ2-3): ETGVTQSPTHLIKTRGQQVTLRCSSQSGHNTVSWYQQALGQGPQFIFQYYREEENGRGNFPPRFSGLQFPNYSSELNVNALELDDSALYLCASTIKTSGSTDTQYFGPGTRLTVL.

This chain connects TRBV9 to TRBJ1-5; TRBD1 matches at 7 bases. Germline V gene lookup returns CDR1 SGDLS and CDR2 YYNGEE. CDR3 length equals 14 residues. The V segment lost 5 bases and the J segment 3 bases; nucleotides outside the gene matches: 5. CDR3 DNA sequence: TGTGCCAGCAGTTCACAGGGGTCCAATCAGCCCCAGCATTTT. Protein product: CASSSQGSNQPQHF.

The chain links TRBV28 to TRBJ2-7; 11 nucleotides line up with TRBD1. The V gene end was trimmed by 4 bases and the J gene end by 3 bases; junction bases not matched to a gene: 8. The CDR3 contains 16 residues. The germline V gene encodes CDR1 MDHEN and CDR2 SYDVKM. This CDR3 is CASSSPSGTGGYEQYF. Here the CDR3 DNA reads TGTGCCAGCAGTTCCCCAAGTGGGACAGGGGGCTACGAGCAGTACTTC.

This chain joins TRBV6-5 and TRBJ2-1; D not certain. V lost 2 bases, J lost 3 bases, and 8 bases lay in between. This CDR3 has 14 amino acids. Germline lookup yields CDR1 MNHEY and CDR2 SVGAGI. The CDR3 protein is CASSYQEGYNEQFF. CDR3 DNA: TGTGCCAGCAGTTACCAAGAAGGCTACAATGAGCAGTTCTTC.

This clone was seen once. J is TRBJ1-1 and V is TRBV28; D is uncertain. Germline V gives CDR1 MDHEN, CDR2 SYDVKM. This CDR3 is 16 amino acids long. The ends were cut back, 3 bases at V and 4 bases at J, with 18 bases in the middle. The CDR3 is CASSFVRERSGTEAFF. CDR3 coding DNA: TGTGCCAGCAGTTTTGTAAGGGAACGATCGGGCACTGAAGCTTTCTTT.

V gene TRBV18 combines with J gene TRBJ2-6; 8 positions agree with TRBD1. The CDR3 covers 17 residues. CDR1 is KGHSH, CDR2 LQKENI, per germline. The V segment lost 2 bases and the J segment 0 bases; nucleotides outside the gene matches: 3. CDR3 protein: CASSPSGGLSGANVLTF. In DNA, the CDR3 is TGTGCCAGCTCACCATCAGGGGGCCTCTCTGGGGCCAACGTCCTGACTTTC.

This chain links TRBV19 with TRBJ2-3, with D perhaps matching TRBD2 (6 bases). V lost 9 bases and J 2 bases, leaving 18 bases between the germline ends. The germline gives CDR1 LNHDA, CDR2 SQIVND (reference sequence). The CDR3 covers 15 residues. This CDR3 reads CASGAGMGVTDTQYF. In nucleotides, the CDR3 is TGTGCCAGCGGGGCGGGGATGGGGGTCACAGATACGCAGTATTTT.

V is TRBV28 and J is TRBJ1-4, with 10 positions matching TRBD1. Per the germline V gene, CDR1 is MDHEN and CDR2 is SYDVKM. With 6 bases clipped from V and 1 base from J, the junction kept 2 bases outside the gene matches. The CDR3 is made up of 15 amino acids. CDR3 nucleotide sequence: TGTGCCAGCAGCGGACAGGGGGTAACTAATGAAAAACTGTTTTTT. This translates into CASSGQGVTNEKLFF. The whole variable domain, filled in from reference TRBV28 and TRBJ1-4, reads DVKVTQSSRYLVKRTGEKVFLECVQDMDHENMFWYRQDPGLGLRLIYFSYDVKMKEKGDIPEGYSVSREKKERFSLILESASTNQTSMYLCASSGQGVTNEKLFFGSGTQLSVL.

The chain uses TRBV5-1 and TRBJ1-2; no definite D call. Germline lookup yields CDR1 SGHRS and CDR2 YFSETQ. Trimming pared 0 bases from V and 4 bases from J, leaving 16 bases between. The CDR3 is made up of 16 amino acids. The CDR3 reads CASSLGRTGSPYGYTF. CDR3 nucleotides: TGCGCCAGCAGCTTGGGCAGGACCGGATCGCCCTATGGCTACACCTTC.